This T cell receptor (beta chain) was sequenced during a study of T cell changes during pregnancy in multiple sclerosis. This clone has just a few counts. Sequenced by immunoSEQ multiplex PCR; TCRdb stores in-frame clones only, minus some. The sample lists approximately 61,000 clones, around 93% occurring once. This clonotype originated in a female donor in good health, enrolled as a control in a pregnancy study. This specimen consisted of peripheral blood, obtained after pregnancy.

The CDR3 DNA sequence: TGCGCCAGCAGTGAGTCCGGGGGAGCGCTTCAAGAGACCCAGTACTTC. Protein product: CASSESGGALQETQYF. The chain carries TRBV10-1 and TRBJ2-5; TRBD2 is a possible D gene (6 bases). Germline V lookup: CDR1 WNHNN, CDR2 SYGVQD (reference sequence). The CDR3 loop spans 16 amino acids. Trimming stripped 0 bases from V and 2 bases from J, with 13 bases between.